The clone carrying this T cell receptor (beta chain) was seen more than once but under ten times. This record belongs to a study of T cells of healthy individuals. TCRdb ran MiXCR on the 5' RACE reads and lists one entry per CDR3 protein. The data hold 100,000 or so distinct CDR3 sequences, with approximately 16% observed a single time. Trimming at V came to 7 bases and at J to 2 bases, leaving 4 bases not matched to a gene. The CDR3 spans 14 residues. Germline CDR1 and CDR2: LNHNV and YYDKDF (reference sequence). The sequence came from a human donor in good health. The V gene is TRBV15, the J gene TRBJ1-5, with 8 bases fitting TRBD1. Written as DNA, the CDR3 is TGTGCCACCAACGACAGGGGTGGCAATCAGCCCCAGCATTTT. Translated: CATNDRGGNQPQHF.